What follows are 29 T cell receptor beta chains derived from one specimen sequenced in a study of shared T cell receptors in the human thymus. The assay was immunoSEQ multiplex PCR, and TCRdb's table has in-frame clones only and misses some. The repertoire has hundreds of thousands of clones, approximately 80% of them found once; the top ten carry about 0.013%. These data also formed part of another study, on human thymus T cells.

The sequenced sample consisted of thymocytes. The receptors were gathered from a boy under three years old with a congenital heart defect.

The chain employs TRBV6-6 and TRBJ2-4; a possible D gene is TRBD2 (6 bases). The CDR3 loop spans 14 amino acids. Germline-derived CDR1 and CDR2 are MNHNY and SVGAGI (reference sequence). V was cut by 5 bases and J by 4 bases, with 12 bases left in between. The CDR3 bases are TGTGCCAGCAGTGGAGGGGTCACAAAAAACATTCAGTACTTC. Protein product: CASSGGVTKNIQYF.

The chain employs TRBV11-3 and TRBJ1-1; TRBD1 is a possible D gene (6 bases). Germline V gives CDR1 SGHNT, CDR2 YENEEA. V was clipped by 5 bases and J by 0 bases, with 13 bases between them. This CDR3 spans 15 amino acids. CDR3 DNA sequence: TGTGCCAGCAGCCCTTGGGACACCTTGAACACTGAAGCTTTCTTT. Translating gives CASSPWDTLNTEAFF.

The chain combines TRBV18 with TRBJ2-5, with a tentative D call TRBD1 (5 bases). V gave up 5 bases and J gave up 7 bases, with 20 bases separating them. Germline assignment: CDR1 KGHSH and CDR2 LQKENI. The CDR3 is 15 residues long. CDR3 sequence (DNA): TGTGCCAGCTCATCCGCCGGGCAGGGTAGGGGGACCCAGTACTTC. This encodes CASSSAGQGRGTQYF.

The chain links TRBV2 to TRBJ2-7; D remains ambiguous. The ends were cut back, 8 bases at V and 0 bases at J, with 8 bases in the middle. The CDR3 is made up of 12 amino acids. Germline assignment: CDR1 SNHLY and CDR2 FYNNEI. The CDR3, as DNA: TGTGCCAGCGGAGCAGACTCCTACGAGCAGTACTTC. Its protein product is CASGADSYEQYF.

There are a few counts of this clone. This rearrangement joins TRBV7-2 to TRBJ2-5; 10 bases match TRBD1. After removal of 3 bases from V and 3 bases from J, the junction contained 10 bases not matched to a gene. Germline V lookup: CDR1 SGHTA, CDR2 FQGNSA. The CDR3 covers 17 residues. The CDR3 sequence: CASSFRGRGQGKETQYF. The CDR3 region has the DNA TGTGCCAGCAGCTTTAGGGGTCGGGGACAGGGGAAAGAGACCCAGTACTTC. The full variable domain, in which reference TRBV7-2 and TRBJ2-5 provide the parts outside the CDR3, is GAGVSQSPSNKVTEKGKDVELRCDPISGHTALYWYRQSLGQGLEFLIYFQGNSAPDKSGLPSDRFSAERTGGSVSTLTIQRTQQEDSAVYLCASSFRGRGQGKETQYFGPGTRLLVL.

This clone was recorded only once. This rearrangement joins TRBV2 to TRBJ2-7; 9 nucleotides match TRBD1. The CDR3 has 19 residues. Losses at the gene ends were 1 base for V and 4 bases for J; bases not matched to a gene: 17. CDR1 and CDR2 from the germline V gene are SNHLY and FYNNEI. CDR3 sequence reads: CASSEGDRVRTKGIYEQYF. Here the CDR3 DNA reads TGTGCCAGCAGTGAAGGGGACAGGGTAAGAACCAAGGGGATTTACGAGCAGTACTTC.

The chain carries TRBV6-1 and TRBJ1-2; 8 bases agree with TRBD1. CDR1 is MNHNS, CDR2 SASEGT, per germline. The CDR3 has 16 amino acids. V dropped 4 bases and J dropped 1; count of bases not matched to a gene: 8. CDR3 in DNA: TGTGCCAGCAGTGGCCCGCAGGGACAGGTTAACTATGGCTACACCTTC. Protein sequence: CASSGPQGQVNYGYTF.

The CDR3 DNA sequence: TGTGCCAGCAGGGCACAGGGACCCAAAAACATTCAGTACTTC. Protein product: CASRAQGPKNIQYF. This sequence joins TRBV28 and TRBJ2-4; a weak D match, TRBD1 (6 bases). The CDR3 sequence is 14 residues long. Germline loops: CDR1 MDHEN, CDR2 SYDVKM. V was trimmed by 6 bases and J by 2 bases, leaving 11 bases between them.

Points on this clone: A read error may produce the germline difference seen at one junction end. The J gene is TRBJ2-2, the V gene TRBV29-1, with TRBD2 identical over 7 bases. This CDR3 region has 13 residues. Per the germline V gene, CDR1 is SQVTM and CDR2 is ANQGSEA. This CDR3 reads CGVTSSHTGELFF. Here the CDR3 DNA reads TGCGGCGTGACTAGCTCCCACACCGGGGAGCTGTTTTTT.

V gene TRBV15 combines with J gene TRBJ1-5; unclear D gene. Germline V gene sequence: CDR1 LNHNV, CDR2 YYDKDF (reference sequence). The length of the CDR3 is 19 residues. Trimming left V 0 bases short and J 10 bases short, with 28 bases between. The DNA of the CDR3 is TGTGCCACCAGCAGAGACCCCCTTTACGACGGCCAGCGGCGGATACCCCAGCATTTT. Translation: CATSRDPLYDGQRRIPQHF.

The table lists this clone with a count of one. The chain recombines TRBV18 with TRBJ2-7; TRBD2 aligns across 11 bases. Germline CDR1 is KGHSH and CDR2 is LQKENI. The J segment lost 4 bases and the V segment lost 1 base, leaving 9 bases of the junction unmatched. The CDR3 is made up of 17 amino acids. The CDR3 protein is CASSPQRLAGPPYEQYF. CDR3 coding DNA: TGTGCCAGCTCACCACAGCGACTAGCGGGGCCTCCATACGAGCAGTACTTC.

The rearrangement links TRBV15 to TRBJ2-5; 8 nucleotides agree with TRBD2. The CDR3 has 16 residues. The V gene's germline CDR1 is LNHNV and CDR2 YYDKDF (reference sequence). V dropped 3 bases and J dropped 2; count of bases not matched to a gene: 8. The CDR3 DNA sequence: TGTGCCACCAGCAGCCTCCACGGGACTAGTCAAGAGACCCAGTACTTC. It translates to CATSSLHGTSQETQYF.

Only a few counts were recorded for this clone. The J gene is TRBJ2-7, the V gene TRBV27; 9 positions match TRBD1. The CDR3 totals 15 residues. In germline, CDR1 is MNHEY, CDR2 SMNVEV (reference sequence). Trimming removed 3 bases from V and 4 bases from J; junction bases left unmatched: 7. CDR3 sequence: CASSLDRGGPYEQYF. The CDR3 nucleotides are TGTGCCAGCAGTTTGGACAGGGGAGGCCCGTACGAGCAGTACTTC.

The chain has TRBV11-2 and TRBJ2-1; the D is unclear. V lost 3 bases and J 6 bases, leaving 18 bases between the germline ends. CDR3 length: 16 amino acids. The germline CDR1 and CDR2 sequences are SGHAT and FQNNGV. The CDR3 nucleotides are TGTGCCAGCAGCTTCCCTCCCAGGAACCTCGCCAATGAGCAGTTCTTC. This gives the protein CASSFPPRNLANEQFF.

The rearrangement links TRBV27 to TRBJ2-7, with 7 bases fitting TRBD1. The CDR3 extends over 15 amino acids. V shed 5 bases and J 2 bases; nucleotides not matched to a gene: 9. Germline values: CDR1 MNHEY, CDR2 SMNVEV (reference sequence). CDR3 region: CASSASPRGPYEQYF. CDR3 sequence (DNA): TGTGCCAGCAGTGCCTCCCCGAGGGGGCCCTACGAGCAGTACTTC.

CDR3 sequence (DNA): TGTGCCAGCAACCCGACAGGGACGATTTACGAGCAGTACTTC. Encoded protein: CASNPTGTIYEQYF. The chain links TRBV6-1 to TRBJ2-7; 7 nucleotides line up with TRBD1. In germline, CDR1 is MNHNS, CDR2 SASEGT. The J segment lost 4 bases and the V segment lost 7 bases, leaving 10 bases of the junction unmatched. The CDR3 is 14 amino acids.

The chain combines TRBV30 with TRBJ1-2; maybe TRBD1 (5 bases). CDR3 length equals 13 residues. CDR1 and CDR2 (germline): GTSNPN, SVGIG (reference sequence). The V end lost 7 bases, the J end lost 4 bases, and 16 bases lay between the germline ends. CDR3 amino acids: CALGRVFGYGYTF. The CDR3 region has the DNA TGTGCCTTGGGCAGGGTTTTCGGCTATGGCTACACCTTC.

The V call is TRBV5-1, the J call TRBJ2-3; 7 nucleotides match TRBD1. CDR1 is SGHRS, CDR2 YFSETQ, per germline. This CDR3 has 15 amino acids. V shed 1 base and J 14 bases; nucleotides not matched to a gene: 16. CDR3: CASSLRGQNPPLRYF. The CDR3 DNA follows: TGCGCCAGCAGCTTGAGGGGACAGAACCCCCCTCTTAGGTATTTT.

The V call is TRBV4-3, the J call TRBJ2-2; 7 nucleotides align to TRBD1. The CDR3 spans 16 residues. CDR1 and CDR2 (germline): LGHNA, YSLEER. J lost 2 bases, V lost 1 base, and 4 bases had no gene match. CDR3 nucleotides: TGCGCCAGCAGCCAAGGAAGGGGGCTCAACACCGGGGAGCTGTTTTTT. This translates into CASSQGRGLNTGELFF.

The V gene is TRBV28, the J gene TRBJ1-5, with D unclear. This CDR3 is 15 amino acids long. Between the trimmed V and J ends, which lost 3 bases and 3 bases, there was a span of 12 bases. CDR1 and CDR2 from the germline V gene are MDHEN and SYDVKM. CDR3 nucleotides: TGTGCCAGCAGTTTCGAGGGTAGGGACAATCAGCCCCAGCATTTT. This codes for CASSFEGRDNQPQHF.

V gene TRBV5-8 combines with J gene TRBJ1-5, with 9 positions matching TRBD1. The CDR3 length is 17 residues. Germline V gives CDR1 SGHTS, CDR2 YDEGEE. V trimming: 2 bases; J trimming: 3 bases; junction bases outside the gene matches: 9. CDR3 in amino acids: CASSFLPGQGHNQPQHF. The CDR3 nucleotides read TGTGCCAGCAGCTTTTTGCCGGGACAGGGCCACAATCAGCCCCAGCATTTT.

This chain links TRBV30 with TRBJ2-7; D not resolved. Trimming removed 0 bases at V and 6 bases at J, with 15 bases between. CDR3 length: 14 amino acids. CDR1 and CDR2 (germline): GTSNPN, SVGIG (reference sequence). The CDR3 DNA follows: TGTGCCTGGAGTGTACCGGGTAGAAGGCGCGAGCAGTACTTC. This translates into CAWSVPGRRREQYF.

This chain connects TRBV30 to TRBJ2-7; 8 bases fit TRBD1. CDR3 length: 14 amino acids. The V segment lost 2 bases and the J segment 7 bases; nucleotides outside the gene matches: 10. Per the germline V gene, CDR1 is GTSNPN and CDR2 is SVGIG (reference sequence). CDR3: CAWSPTDREREQYF. The CDR3 DNA reads as TGTGCCTGGAGTCCCACGGACAGGGAAAGGGAGCAGTACTTC.

This clone turned up a few times. V and J are TRBV28 and TRBJ1-1; D unresolved. The germline V gene encodes CDR1 MDHEN and CDR2 SYDVKM. V lost 2 bases, J lost 6 bases, and 16 bases lay in between. The CDR3 has 15 residues. The CDR3 region has the DNA TGTGCCAGCAGTTTACACAGACCACACGGCGCTGAAGCTTTCTTT. As protein: CASSLHRPHGAEAFF. Full variable domain (outside the CDR3, taken from reference TRBV28 and TRBJ1-1): DVKVTQSSRYLVKRTGEKVFLECVQDMDHENMFWYRQDPGLGLRLIYFSYDVKMKEKGDIPEGYSVSREKKERFSLILESASTNQTSMYLCASSLHRPHGAEAFFGQGTRLTVV.

J is TRBJ1-5 and V is TRBV7-2; TRBD1 matches 8 bases. CDR1 and CDR2 (germline): SGHTA, FQGNSA. V lost 5 bases, J lost 5 bases, and 5 bases stayed unmatched. The CDR3 sequence is 14 residues long. CDR3 bases: TGTGCCAGCAGCCCTGGACAGGGCGATCAGCCCCAGCATTTT. Its translation is CASSPGQGDQPQHF.

This chain joins TRBV27 and TRBJ1-5; TRBD1 matches 8 bases. Germline values: CDR1 MNHEY, CDR2 SMNVEV (reference sequence). Trimming at V came to 5 bases and at J to 6 bases, leaving 6 bases not matched to a gene. This CDR3 contains 14 residues. The CDR3 DNA is TGTGCCAGCAGTGCGGACAGGGAAGCTCAGCCCCAGCATTTT. Translated, it gives CASSADREAQPQHF.

The V gene is TRBV6-5, the J gene TRBJ1-5; D is perhaps TRBD1 (5 bases). The CDR3 spans 13 residues. Germline V gene data show CDR1 as MNHEY and CDR2 as SVGAGI. The V and J ends lost 6 bases and 4 bases respectively, with 10 bases between them. As DNA, the CDR3 is TGTGCCAGCAGGCCCGACAGTAATCAGCCCCAGCATTTT. Amino acids: CASRPDSNQPQHF.

This clone was recorded a few times. This chain links TRBV4-3 with TRBJ2-7; D is uncertain. Germline CDR1 LGHNA, CDR2 YSLEER. The V and J ends lost 1 base and 0 bases respectively, with 7 bases between them. The CDR3 extends over 14 amino acids. The DNA for the CDR3 is TGCGCCAGCAGCCAAGTAGTCTCCTCCTACGAGCAGTACTTC. Its translation is CASSQVVSSYEQYF.

V is TRBV28 and J is TRBJ2-7, with 11 bases fitting TRBD2. Germline assignment: CDR1 MDHEN and CDR2 SYDVKM. The CDR3 length is 16 residues. V dropped 3 bases and J dropped 4; count of bases not matched to a gene: 8. CDR3 DNA: TGTGCCAGCAGTTTCTCTAGCGGGAGGCCCAGATACGAGCAGTACTTC. Encoded protein: CASSFSSGRPRYEQYF.